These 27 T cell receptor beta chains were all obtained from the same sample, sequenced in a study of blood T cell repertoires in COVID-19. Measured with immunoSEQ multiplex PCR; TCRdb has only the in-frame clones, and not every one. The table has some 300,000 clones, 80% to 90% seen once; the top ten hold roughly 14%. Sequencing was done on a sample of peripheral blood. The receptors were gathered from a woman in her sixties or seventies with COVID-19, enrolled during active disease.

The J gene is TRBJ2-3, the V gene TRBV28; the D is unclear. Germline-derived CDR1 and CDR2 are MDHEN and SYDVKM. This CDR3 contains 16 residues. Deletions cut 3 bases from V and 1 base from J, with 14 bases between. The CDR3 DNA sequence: TGTGCCAGCAGTTTCGGGTCTCGGCTGGGCACAGATACGCAGTATTTT. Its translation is CASSFGSRLGTDTQYF.

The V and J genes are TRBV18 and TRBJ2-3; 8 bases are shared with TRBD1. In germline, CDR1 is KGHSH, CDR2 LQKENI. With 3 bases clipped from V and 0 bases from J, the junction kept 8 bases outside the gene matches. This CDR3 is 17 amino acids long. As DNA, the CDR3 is TGTGCCAGCTCACCGGGACAGGCGATGATCAGCACAGATACGCAGTATTTT. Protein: CASSPGQAMISTDTQYF.

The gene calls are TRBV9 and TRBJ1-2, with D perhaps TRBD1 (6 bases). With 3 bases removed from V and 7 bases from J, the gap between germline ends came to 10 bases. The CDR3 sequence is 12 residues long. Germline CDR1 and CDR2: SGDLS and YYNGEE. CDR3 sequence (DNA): TGTGCCAGCAGCGCGCAGGGGAGTGGCTACACCTTC. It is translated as CASSAQGSGYTF.

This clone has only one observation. The DNA of the CDR3 is TGTGCCAGTAGTATAGGTTTAGCGGGGGGGTCCTACAATGAGCAGTTCTTC. The encoded protein is CASSIGLAGGSYNEQFF. This chain joins TRBV19 and TRBJ2-1, with TRBD2 matching over 11 bases. The V and J ends lost 1 base and 1 base, in that order; junction bases with no gene match: 3. The germline V gene encodes CDR1 LNHDA and CDR2 SQIVND (reference sequence). The CDR3 loop spans 17 amino acids. Full variable domain (remainder filled in from reference TRBV19 and TRBJ2-1): DGGITQSPKYLFRKEGQNVTLSCEQNLNHDAMYWYRQDPGQGLRLIYYSQIVNDFQKGDIAEGYSVSREKKESFPLTVTSAQKNPTAFYLCASSIGLAGGSYNEQFFGPGTRLTVL.

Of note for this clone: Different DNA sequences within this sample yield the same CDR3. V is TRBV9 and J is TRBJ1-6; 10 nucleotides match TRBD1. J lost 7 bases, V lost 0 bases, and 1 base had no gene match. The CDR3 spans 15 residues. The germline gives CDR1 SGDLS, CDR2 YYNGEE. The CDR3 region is CASSVEGQGNSPLHF. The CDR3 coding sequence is TGTGCCAGCAGCGTAGAGGGACAGGGGAATTCACCCCTCCACTTT.

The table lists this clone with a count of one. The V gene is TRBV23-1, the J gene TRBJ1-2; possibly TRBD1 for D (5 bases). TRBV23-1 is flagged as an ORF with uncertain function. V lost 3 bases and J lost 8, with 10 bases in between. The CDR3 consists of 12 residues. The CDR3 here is CASSHPGCGYTF. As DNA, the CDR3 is TGCGCCAGCAGTCACCCAGGGTGCGGCTACACCTTC.

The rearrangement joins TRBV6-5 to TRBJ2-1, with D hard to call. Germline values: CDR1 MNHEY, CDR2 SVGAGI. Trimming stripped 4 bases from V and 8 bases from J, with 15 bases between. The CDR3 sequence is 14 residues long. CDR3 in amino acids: CASSSRGVVHEQFF. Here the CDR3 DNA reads TGTGCCAGCAGTTCCCGAGGTGTAGTCCATGAGCAGTTCTTC.

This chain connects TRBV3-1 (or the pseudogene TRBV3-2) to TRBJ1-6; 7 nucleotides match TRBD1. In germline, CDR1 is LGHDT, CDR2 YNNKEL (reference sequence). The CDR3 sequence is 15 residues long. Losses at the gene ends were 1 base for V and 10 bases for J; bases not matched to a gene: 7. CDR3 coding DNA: TGTGCCAGCAGCCAAGTTTCAGGGGGACAGTCACCCCTCCACTTT. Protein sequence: CASSQVSGGQSPLHF.

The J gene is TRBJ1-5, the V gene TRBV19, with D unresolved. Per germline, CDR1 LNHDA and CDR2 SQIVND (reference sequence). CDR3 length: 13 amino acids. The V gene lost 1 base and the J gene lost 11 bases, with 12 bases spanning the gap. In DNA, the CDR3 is TGTGCCAGTAGTATAGTGGAAGGGAGGTCCCAGCATTTT. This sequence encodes CASSIVEGRSQHF.

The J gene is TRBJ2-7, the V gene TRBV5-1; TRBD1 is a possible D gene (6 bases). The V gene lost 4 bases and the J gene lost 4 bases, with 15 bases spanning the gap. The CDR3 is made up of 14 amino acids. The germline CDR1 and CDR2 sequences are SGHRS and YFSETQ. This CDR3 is CASSQWPGEYEQYF. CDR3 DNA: TGCGCCAGCAGCCAGTGGCCAGGGGAATACGAGCAGTACTTC.

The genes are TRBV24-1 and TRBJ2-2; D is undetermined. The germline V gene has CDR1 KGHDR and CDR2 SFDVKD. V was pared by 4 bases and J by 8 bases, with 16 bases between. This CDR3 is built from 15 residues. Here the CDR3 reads CATSDPSERWGELFF. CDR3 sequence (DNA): TGTGCCACCAGTGACCCGAGCGAGAGGTGGGGGGAGCTGTTTTTT.

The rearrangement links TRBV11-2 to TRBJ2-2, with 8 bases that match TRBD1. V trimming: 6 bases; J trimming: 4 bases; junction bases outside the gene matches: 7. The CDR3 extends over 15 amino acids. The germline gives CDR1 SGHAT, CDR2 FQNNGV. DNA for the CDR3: TGTGCCAGCAGTAGACAGGGGTATCTCACCGGGGAGCTGTTTTTT. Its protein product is CASSRQGYLTGELFF. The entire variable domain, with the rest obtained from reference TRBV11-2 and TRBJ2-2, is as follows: EAGVAQSPRYKIIEKRQSVAFWCNPISGHATLYWYQQILGQGPKLLIQFQNNGVVDDSQLPKDRFSAERLKGVDSTLKIQPAKLEDSAVYLCASSRQGYLTGELFFGEGSRLTVL.

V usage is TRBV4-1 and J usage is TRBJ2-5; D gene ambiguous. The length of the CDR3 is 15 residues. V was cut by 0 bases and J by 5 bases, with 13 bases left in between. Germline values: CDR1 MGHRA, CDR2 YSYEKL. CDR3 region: CASSQDPSIWETQYF. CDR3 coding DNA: TGCGCCAGCAGCCAAGATCCCAGTATTTGGGAGACCCAGTACTTC.

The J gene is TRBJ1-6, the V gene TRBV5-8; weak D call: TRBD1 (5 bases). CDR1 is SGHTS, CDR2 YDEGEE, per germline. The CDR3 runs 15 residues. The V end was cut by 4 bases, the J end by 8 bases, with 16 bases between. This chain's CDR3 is CASSPRQGRDSPLHF. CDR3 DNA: TGTGCCAGCAGCCCACGTCAGGGCCGAGATTCACCCCTCCACTTT.

The CDR3 here is CASSLQFNQPQHF. For the CDR3, the DNA is TGTGCCAGCAGTTTACAATTCAATCAGCCCCAGCATTTT. This rearrangement joins TRBV27 to TRBJ1-5; D unclear. This CDR3 comprises 13 residues. CDR1 and CDR2 from the germline V gene are MNHEY and SMNVEV (reference sequence). V lost 2 bases and J lost 3, with 5 bases in between.

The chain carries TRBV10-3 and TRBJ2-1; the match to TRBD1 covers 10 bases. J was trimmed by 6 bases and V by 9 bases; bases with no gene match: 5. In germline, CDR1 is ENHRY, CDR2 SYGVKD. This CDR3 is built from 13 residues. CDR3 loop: CAMLDRGINEQFF. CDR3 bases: TGTGCCATGTTGGACAGGGGGATCAATGAGCAGTTCTTC.

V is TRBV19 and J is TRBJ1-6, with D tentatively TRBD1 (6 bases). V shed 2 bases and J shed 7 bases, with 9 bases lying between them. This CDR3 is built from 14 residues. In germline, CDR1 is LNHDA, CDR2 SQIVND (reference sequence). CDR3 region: CASSIQGRNSPLHF. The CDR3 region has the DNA TGTGCCAGTAGTATACAGGGGCGCAATTCACCCCTCCACTTT.

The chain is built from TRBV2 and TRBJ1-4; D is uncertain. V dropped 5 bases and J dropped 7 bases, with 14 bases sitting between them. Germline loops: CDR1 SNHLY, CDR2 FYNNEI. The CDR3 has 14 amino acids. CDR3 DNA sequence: TGTGCCAGCAGTAACGGGAATAGAGGTGAAAAACTGTTTTTT. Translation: CASSNGNRGEKLFF.

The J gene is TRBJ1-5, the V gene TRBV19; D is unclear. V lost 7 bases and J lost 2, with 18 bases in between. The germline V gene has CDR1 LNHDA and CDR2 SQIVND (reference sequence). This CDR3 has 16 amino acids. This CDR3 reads CASTPRSKAGNQPQHF. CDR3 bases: TGTGCCAGTACTCCGAGGTCCAAGGCAGGCAATCAGCCCCAGCATTTT.

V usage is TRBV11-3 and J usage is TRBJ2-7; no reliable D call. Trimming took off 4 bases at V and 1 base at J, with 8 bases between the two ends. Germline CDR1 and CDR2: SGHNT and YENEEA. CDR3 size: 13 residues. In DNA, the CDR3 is TGTGCCAGCAGCTCCGACACATCCTACGAGCAGTACTTC. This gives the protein CASSSDTSYEQYF. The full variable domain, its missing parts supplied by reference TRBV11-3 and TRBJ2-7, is EAGVVQSPRYKIIEKKQPVAFWCNPISGHNTLYWYLQNLGQGPELLIRYENEEAVDDSQLPKDRFSAERLKGVDSTLKIQPAELGDSAVYLCASSSDTSYEQYFGPGTRLTVT.

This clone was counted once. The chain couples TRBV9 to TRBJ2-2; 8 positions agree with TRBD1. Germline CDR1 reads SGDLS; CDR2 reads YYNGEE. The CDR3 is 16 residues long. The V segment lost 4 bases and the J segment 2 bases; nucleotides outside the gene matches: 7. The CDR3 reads CASSSPGQGNTGELFF. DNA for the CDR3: TGTGCCAGCAGCTCCCCCGGACAGGGAAACACCGGGGAGCTGTTTTTT. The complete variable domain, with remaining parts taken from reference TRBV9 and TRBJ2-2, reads DSGVTQTPKHLITATGQRVTLRCSPRSGDLSVYWYQQSLDQGLQFLIQYYNGEERAKGNILERFSAQQFPDLHSELNLSSLELGDSALYFCASSSPGQGNTGELFFGEGSRLTVL.

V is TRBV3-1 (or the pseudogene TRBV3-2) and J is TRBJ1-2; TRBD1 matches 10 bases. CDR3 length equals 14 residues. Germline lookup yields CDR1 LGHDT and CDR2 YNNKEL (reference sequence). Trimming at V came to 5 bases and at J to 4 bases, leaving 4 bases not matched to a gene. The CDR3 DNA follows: TGTGCCAGCAGCTTTGGGACAGGGGTCTATGGCTACACCTTC. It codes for CASSFGTGVYGYTF.

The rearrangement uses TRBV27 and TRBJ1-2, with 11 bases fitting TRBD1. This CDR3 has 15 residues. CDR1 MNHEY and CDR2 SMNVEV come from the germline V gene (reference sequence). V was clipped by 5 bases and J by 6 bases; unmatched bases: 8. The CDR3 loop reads CASSRGQGARDGYTF. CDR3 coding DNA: TGTGCCAGCAGTCGAGGACAGGGGGCGCGGGATGGCTACACCTTC.

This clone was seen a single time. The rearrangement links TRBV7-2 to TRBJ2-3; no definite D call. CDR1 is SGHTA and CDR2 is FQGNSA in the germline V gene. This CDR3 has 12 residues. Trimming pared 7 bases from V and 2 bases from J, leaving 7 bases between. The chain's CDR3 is CASTWPTDTQYF. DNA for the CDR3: TGTGCCAGCACCTGGCCCACAGATACGCAGTATTTT.

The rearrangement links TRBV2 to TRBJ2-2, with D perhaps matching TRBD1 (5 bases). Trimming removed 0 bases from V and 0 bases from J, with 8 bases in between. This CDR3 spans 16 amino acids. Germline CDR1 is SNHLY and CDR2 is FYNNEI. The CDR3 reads CASSEARQTNTGELFF. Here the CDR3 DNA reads TGTGCCAGCAGTGAAGCGCGACAGACGAACACCGGGGAGCTGTTTTTT.

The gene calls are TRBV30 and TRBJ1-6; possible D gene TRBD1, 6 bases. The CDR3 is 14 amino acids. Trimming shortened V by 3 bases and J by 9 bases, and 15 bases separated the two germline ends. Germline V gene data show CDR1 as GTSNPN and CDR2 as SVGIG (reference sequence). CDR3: CAWSEQGGSSPLHF. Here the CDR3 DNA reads TGTGCCTGGAGCGAACAGGGTGGTAGTTCACCCCTCCACTTT.

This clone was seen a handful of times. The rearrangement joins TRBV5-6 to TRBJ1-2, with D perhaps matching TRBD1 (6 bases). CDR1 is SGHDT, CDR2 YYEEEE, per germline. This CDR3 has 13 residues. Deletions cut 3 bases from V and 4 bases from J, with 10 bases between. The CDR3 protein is CASSSTGFYGYTF. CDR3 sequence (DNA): TGTGCCAGCAGCTCTACAGGGTTCTATGGCTACACCTTC.